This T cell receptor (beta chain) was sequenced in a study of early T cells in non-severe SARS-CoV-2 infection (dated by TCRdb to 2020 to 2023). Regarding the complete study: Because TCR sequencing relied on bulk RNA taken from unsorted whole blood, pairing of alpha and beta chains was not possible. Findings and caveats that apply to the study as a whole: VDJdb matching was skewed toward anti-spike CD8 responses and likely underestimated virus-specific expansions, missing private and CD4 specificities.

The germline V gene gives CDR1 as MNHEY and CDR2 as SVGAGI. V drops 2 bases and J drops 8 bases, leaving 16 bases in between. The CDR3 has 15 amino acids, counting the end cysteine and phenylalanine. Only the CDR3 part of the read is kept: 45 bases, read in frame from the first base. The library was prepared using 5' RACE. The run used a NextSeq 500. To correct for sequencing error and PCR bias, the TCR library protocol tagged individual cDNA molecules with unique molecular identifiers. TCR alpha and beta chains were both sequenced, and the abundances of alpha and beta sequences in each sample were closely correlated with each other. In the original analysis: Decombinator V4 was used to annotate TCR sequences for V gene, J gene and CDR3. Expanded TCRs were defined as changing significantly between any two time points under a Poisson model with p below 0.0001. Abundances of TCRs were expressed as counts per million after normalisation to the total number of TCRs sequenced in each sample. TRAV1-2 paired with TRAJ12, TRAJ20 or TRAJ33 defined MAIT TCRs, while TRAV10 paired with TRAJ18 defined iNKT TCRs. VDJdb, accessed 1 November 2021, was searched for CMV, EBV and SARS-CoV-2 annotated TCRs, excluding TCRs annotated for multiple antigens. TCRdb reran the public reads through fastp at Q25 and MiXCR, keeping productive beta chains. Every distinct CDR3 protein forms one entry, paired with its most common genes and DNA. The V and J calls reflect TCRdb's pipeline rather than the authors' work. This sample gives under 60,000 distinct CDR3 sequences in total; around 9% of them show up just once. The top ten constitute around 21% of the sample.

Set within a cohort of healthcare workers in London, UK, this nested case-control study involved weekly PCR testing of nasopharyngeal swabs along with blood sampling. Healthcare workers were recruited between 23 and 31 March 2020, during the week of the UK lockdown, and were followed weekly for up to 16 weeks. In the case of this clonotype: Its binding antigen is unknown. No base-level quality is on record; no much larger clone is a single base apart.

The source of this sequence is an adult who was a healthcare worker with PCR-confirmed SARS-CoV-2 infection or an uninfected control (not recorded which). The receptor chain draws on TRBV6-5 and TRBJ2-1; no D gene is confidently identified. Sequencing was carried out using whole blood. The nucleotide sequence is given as TGTGCCAGCAGTTACAATACGGGTGGAAGGGATGAGCAGTTCTTC. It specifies CASSYNTGGRDEQFF.